Following are 18 T cell receptor beta chains from one sample sequenced in a study of blood T cell repertoires in COVID-19. Sequenced by immunoSEQ multiplex PCR; TCRdb stores in-frame clones only, minus some. The sample contains 270,000 or so clones, about 91% of which appear only once. Sample: PBMCs or T cells enriched from blood (not recorded which). All receptors come from a man between 35 and 55 years old who had been exposed to COVID-19.

The chain links TRBV7-9 to TRBJ1-4; D not certain. Germline lookup yields CDR1 SEHNR and CDR2 FQNEAQ (reference sequence). The CDR3 runs 12 residues. Trimming left V 5 bases short and J 8 bases short, with 9 bases between. The CDR3 region has the DNA TGTGCCAGCAGCGTCTCAGTGGAAAAACTGTTTTTT. Translated, it gives CASSVSVEKLFF.

CDR3 nucleotide sequence: TGTGCCATCAGTGAGAGACAGGCCTCAGCTGAGAGGGGCTACACCTTC. Protein: CAISERQASAERGYTF. The gene calls are TRBV10-3 and TRBJ1-2, with TRBD1 as a possible D gene (6 bases). CDR3 length: 16 residues. Germline CDR1 and CDR2: ENHRY and SYGVKD. V shed 2 bases and J shed 8 bases, with 21 bases lying between them.

The V call is TRBV3-1 (or the pseudogene TRBV3-2), the J call TRBJ2-1; 7 nucleotides align to TRBD2. CDR1 is LGHDT, CDR2 YNNKEL, per germline (reference sequence). The V segment lost 1 base and the J segment 0 bases; nucleotides outside the gene matches: 0. The CDR3 totals 15 residues. The CDR3 coding sequence is TGTGCCAGCAGCCAAGGGACTAGCTCCTACAATGAGCAGTTCTTC. Translated, it gives CASSQGTSSYNEQFF.

The rearrangement links TRBV12-3 or TRBV12-4 to TRBJ1-2; D gene unclear. The CDR3 covers 13 residues. V lost 6 bases and J lost 1, with 9 bases in between. The CDR3 is CASSPIVNYGYTF. The CDR3 DNA reads as TGTGCCAGCAGCCCAATAGTTAACTATGGCTACACCTTC.

This chain connects TRBV27 to TRBJ2-7; TRBD2 agrees at 9 bases. This CDR3 is built from 14 residues. The ends lost 9 bases at V and 3 bases at J; junction bases unmatched: 9. The germline gives CDR1 MNHEY, CDR2 SMNVEV (reference sequence). CDR3 amino acids: CASSNSGSGYEQYF. CDR3 DNA sequence: TGTGCCAGTTCGAATAGCGGGAGTGGCTACGAGCAGTACTTC.

The chain has TRBV7-6 and TRBJ2-5; D not resolved. Trimming took off 0 bases at V and 9 bases at J, with 14 bases between the two ends. Germline V gene data show CDR1 as SGHVS and CDR2 as FNYEAQ. CDR3 length: 14 residues. The CDR3 region is CASSLAGESVAQYF. The CDR3 DNA reads TGTGCCAGCAGCTTAGCAGGAGAGAGTGTTGCCCAGTACTTC.

The rearrangement uses TRBV19 and TRBJ1-5; 12 bases match TRBD1. Germline CDR1 is LNHDA and CDR2 is SQIVND (reference sequence). The CDR3 totals 16 residues. Trimming took 6 bases from V and 5 from J; bases not matched to a gene: 8. Written as DNA, the CDR3 is TGTGCCAGTAGCCTTTACGGGACAGGGGGCTATCAGCCCCAGCATTTT. It translates to CASSLYGTGGYQPQHF.

The chain joins TRBV28 to TRBJ1-2, with a tentative D call TRBD1 (6 bases). Germline V lookup: CDR1 MDHEN, CDR2 SYDVKM. V was cut by 6 bases and J by 2 bases, with 16 bases left in between. This CDR3 has 15 amino acids. CDR3 protein: CASSQQGSDNYGYTF. As DNA, the CDR3 is TGTGCCAGCAGCCAACAGGGTTCTGACAACTATGGCTACACCTTC.

This clone was seen a few times. The chain joins TRBV7-2 to TRBJ2-7, with unresolved D. Germline-derived CDR1 and CDR2 are SGHTA and FQGNSA. The CDR3 covers 14 residues. V lost 5 bases, J lost 0 bases, and 11 bases lay in between. CDR3 DNA sequence: TGTGCCAGCAGCAAACAGCTGAACTCCTACGAGCAGTACTTC. Its translation: CASSKQLNSYEQYF.

CDR3 protein: CSVDAGDLRGSYEQYF. DNA of the CDR3: TGCAGCGTTGATGCAGGGGACCTACGCGGGAGTTACGAGCAGTACTTC. This chain uses TRBV29-1 with TRBJ2-7; D may be TRBD2 (7 bases). There are 16 residues in the CDR3. Trimming took 3 bases from V and 4 from J, leaving 22 bases between them. CDR1 SQVTM and CDR2 ANQGSEA come from the germline V gene.

As DNA, the CDR3 is TGTGCCACCAGTGACCCTGAAGAGACCCAGTACTTC. It translates to CATSDPEETQYF. The chain carries TRBV24-1 and TRBJ2-5; D unresolved. The CDR3 contains 12 residues. V was trimmed by 4 bases and J by 3 bases, leaving 5 bases between them. Germline V CDR1 and CDR2: KGHDR, SFDVKD.

The rearrangement joins TRBV28 to TRBJ1-1; 11 bases are a match to TRBD1. From germline, CDR1 is MDHEN and CDR2 SYDVKM. The CDR3 has 14 residues. Trimming cost V 5 bases and J 6 bases; bases outside gene matches: 5. The CDR3 DNA reads TGTGCCAGCAGTAGGGACAGGGGGACCCCTGAAGCTTTCTTT. It yields the protein CASSRDRGTPEAFF. The entire variable domain, with the rest obtained from reference TRBV28 and TRBJ1-1, is as follows: DVKVTQSSRYLVKRTGEKVFLECVQDMDHENMFWYRQDPGLGLRLIYFSYDVKMKEKGDIPEGYSVSREKKERFSLILESASTNQTSMYLCASSRDRGTPEAFFGQGTRLTVV.

The gene calls are TRBV18 and TRBJ1-2; 9 bases map to TRBD1. The CDR3 is made up of 14 amino acids. The J segment lost 7 bases and the V segment lost 5 bases, leaving 8 bases of the junction unmatched. Germline V gene lookup returns CDR1 KGHSH and CDR2 LQKENI. DNA for the CDR3: TGTGCCAGCTCAAACACCGGGACAGGGTCTGGCTACACCTTC. Its translation: CASSNTGTGSGYTF.

The chain carries TRBV7-9 and TRBJ2-2, with a possible D match to TRBD1 (5 bases). This CDR3 is built from 16 residues. The V gene lost 5 bases and the J gene lost 3 bases, with 16 bases spanning the gap. The germline CDR1 and CDR2 sequences are SEHNR and FQNEAQ (reference sequence). The CDR3 protein is CASSHGQGRDTGELFF. In DNA form, the CDR3 reads TGTGCCAGCAGCCACGGGCAGGGAAGGGACACCGGGGAGCTGTTTTTT.

The genes are TRBV7-3 and TRBJ2-2; TRBD1 agrees at 10 bases. The CDR3 is made up of 16 amino acids. The junction had 7 bases not matched to a gene; V was cut back by 5 bases and J by 4 bases. From germline, CDR1 is SGHTA and CDR2 FQGTGA. The CDR3 here is CASSPRDRGLTGELFF. CDR3 nucleotides: TGTGCCAGCAGCCCACGGGACAGGGGACTCACCGGGGAGCTGTTTTTT.

This clone appeared a few times. J is TRBJ2-2 and V is TRBV5-5, with 11 nucleotides matching TRBD1. The CDR3 length is 17 residues. V lost 5 bases to trimming and J lost 5 bases; unmatched junction nucleotides: 11. Looked up from germline, CDR1 is SGHKS and CDR2 is YYEKEE (reference sequence). The CDR3 reads CASSSGQGARRTGELFF. CDR3 in DNA: TGTGCCAGCAGTTCAGGACAGGGGGCGCGGAGGACCGGGGAGCTGTTTTTT.

The rearrangement joins TRBV18 to TRBJ1-1; 7 bases align to TRBD1. CDR1 is KGHSH, CDR2 LQKENI, per germline. This CDR3 is built from 16 residues. V was clipped by 5 bases and J by 1 base; unmatched bases: 10. The CDR3 nucleotides are TGTGCCAGCTCAACCATCTGGGACAGCCAGAACACTGAAGCTTTCTTT. Protein sequence: CASSTIWDSQNTEAFF. The entire variable domain, with the rest obtained from reference TRBV18 and TRBJ1-1, is as follows: NAGVMQNPRHLVRRRGQEARLRCSPMKGHSHVYWYRQLPEEGLKFMVYLQKENIIDESGMPKERFSAEFPKEGPSILRIQQVVRGDSAAYFCASSTIWDSQNTEAFFGQGTRLTVV.

The genes are TRBV5-1 and TRBJ1-1, with D possibly being TRBD1 (5 bases). From germline, CDR1 is SGHRS and CDR2 YFSETQ. V lost 2 bases, J lost 5 bases, and 13 bases lay in between. The length of the CDR3 is 14 residues. Here the CDR3 reads CASSLRGGGTEAFF. CDR3 nucleotides: TGCGCCAGCAGCTTACGCGGCGGGGGAACTGAAGCTTTCTTT.